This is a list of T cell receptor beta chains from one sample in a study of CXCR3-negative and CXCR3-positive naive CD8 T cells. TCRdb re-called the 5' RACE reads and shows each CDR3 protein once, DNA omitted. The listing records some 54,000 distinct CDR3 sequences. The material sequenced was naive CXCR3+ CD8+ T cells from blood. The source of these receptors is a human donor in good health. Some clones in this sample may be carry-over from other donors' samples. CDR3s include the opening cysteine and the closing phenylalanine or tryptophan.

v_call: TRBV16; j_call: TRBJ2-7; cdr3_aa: CASSQGTSSYEQYF
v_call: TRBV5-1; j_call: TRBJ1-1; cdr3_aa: CASSLAGPEVEAFF
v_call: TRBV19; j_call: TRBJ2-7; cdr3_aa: CASSITITPYEQYF
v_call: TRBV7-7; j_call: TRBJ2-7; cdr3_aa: CASSLGTGGTYEQYF
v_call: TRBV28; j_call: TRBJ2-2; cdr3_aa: CASSFGAGELFF
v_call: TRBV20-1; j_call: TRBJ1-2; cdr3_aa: CSARGDNPTGYTF
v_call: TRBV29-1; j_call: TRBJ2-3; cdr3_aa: CSVEGSSGGTDTQYF
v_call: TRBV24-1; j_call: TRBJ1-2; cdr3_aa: CATSDSDSYGYTF
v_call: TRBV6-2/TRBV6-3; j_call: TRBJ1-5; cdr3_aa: CASSYSAYSNQPQHF
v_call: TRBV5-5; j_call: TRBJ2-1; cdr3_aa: CASSFFDSAGEQFF
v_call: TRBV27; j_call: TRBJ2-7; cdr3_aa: CASSFSGHSSYEQYF
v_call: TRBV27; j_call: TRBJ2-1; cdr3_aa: CASSLGLAALYNEQFF
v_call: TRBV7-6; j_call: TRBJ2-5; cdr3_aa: CASSSAPGTGGFLETQYF
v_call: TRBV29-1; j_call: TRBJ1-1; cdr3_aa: CSVEDPGNTEAFF
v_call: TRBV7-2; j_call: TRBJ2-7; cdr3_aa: CATHHDGSSYEQYF
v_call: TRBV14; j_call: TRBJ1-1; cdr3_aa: CASSHSQRVSEAFF
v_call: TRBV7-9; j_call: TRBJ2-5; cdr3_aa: CASNRGTLQETQYF
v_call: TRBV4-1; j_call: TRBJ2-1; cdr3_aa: CASSQERGFREQFF
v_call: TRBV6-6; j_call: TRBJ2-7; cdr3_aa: CASTGGREQYF
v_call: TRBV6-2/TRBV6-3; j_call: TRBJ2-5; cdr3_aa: CASNSASYRAAEETQYF
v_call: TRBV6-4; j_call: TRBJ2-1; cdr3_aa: CASSPSGGSTDEQFF
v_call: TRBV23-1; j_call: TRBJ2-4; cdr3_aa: CASSQSGQEEFKNIQYF
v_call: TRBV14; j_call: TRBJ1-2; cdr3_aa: CASSPRSLSIGDGYTF
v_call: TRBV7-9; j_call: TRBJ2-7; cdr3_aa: CASSAAAGPAYEQHF
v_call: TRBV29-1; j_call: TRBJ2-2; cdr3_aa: CSVFQGTGELFF
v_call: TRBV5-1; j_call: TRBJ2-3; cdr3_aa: CASSLGYGVDTQYF
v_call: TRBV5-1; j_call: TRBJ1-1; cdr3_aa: CASSPEQGWTEAFF
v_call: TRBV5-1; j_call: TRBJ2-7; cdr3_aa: CASQTAAGYEQYF
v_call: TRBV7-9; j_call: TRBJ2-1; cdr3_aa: CASSPPGSNEQFF